A selection of T cell receptor beta chains follows, all from one sample in a study of cytomegalovirus exposure and HLA in healthy donors. The data were produced by immunoSEQ multiplex PCR, yet TCRdb's version contains in-frame clones alone and is incomplete. The sample holds more than 95,000 clones; about 70% are singletons and the top ten take about 12%. Sequencing was done on a sample of PBMCs. The receptors originated from a woman aged 60 to 75 in good health and CMV-seropositive. Each CDR3 is given with its conserved first and last residue. A D gene is named only where the DNA matches it firmly. Expanded clones are given a class, and other clones once, few, many or no size at all.

v_gene,len,d_gene,j_gene,abundance,CDR3nt,CDR3aa
TRBV7-9,17,TRBD2,TRBJ2-7,few,TGTGCCAGCAGCTTAGTTTCTAGCGGGAGGTCAGTCTACGAGCAGTACTTC,CASSLVSSGRSVYEQYF
TRBV30,13,NA,TRBJ1-1,few,TGTGCCTGGAGTGTAATGGAGGCCACTGAAGCTTTCTTT,CAWSVMEATEAFF
TRBV6-5,15,TRBD1,TRBJ1-1,few,TGTGCCAGCAGCTCCCCGACAGGGGGCTTTACTGAAGCTTTCTTT,CASSSPTGGFTEAFF
TRBV19,13,NA,TRBJ2-3,once,TGTGCCAGTAGTTTTCAGACTCCAGATACGCAGTATTTT,CASSFQTPDTQYF
TRBV4-2,15,NA,TRBJ1-3,once,TGTGCCAGCAGCCAAGAGGGGGGCTCTGGAAACACCATATATTTT,CASSQEGGSGNTIYF
TRBV4-3,13,NA,TRBJ2-7,NA,TGCGCCAGCAGCCAAGATTCCGGGGTCGAGCAGTACTTC,CASSQDSGVEQYF
TRBV29-1,14,NA,TRBJ1-2,NA,TGCAGCGTTGAACCACAGGGCGGATCTGGAGGCTACACCTTC,CSVEPQGGSGGYTF
TRBV5-1,13,NA,TRBJ2-7,NA,TGCGCCAGCAGCTTCAGGCCAAACTACGAGCAGTACTTC,CASSFRPNYEQYF
TRBV7-6,18,TRBD2,TRBJ2-6,few,TGTGCCAGCAGCTTATTGGGGACTAGCGGATCTGGGGCCAACGTCCTGACTTTC,CASSLLGTSGSGANVLTF
TRBV11-1,15,NA,TRBJ2-5,NA,TGTGCCAGCAGCTTGGATTGGACTGGACAAGAGACCCAGTACTTC,CASSLDWTGQETQYF
TRBV9,16,NA,TRBJ2-1,NA,TGTGCCAGCAGCGTAGAGCGGGTATTGCACTACAATGAGCAGTTCTTC,CASSVERVLHYNEQFF
TRBV9,15,NA,TRBJ2-3,NA,TGTGCCAGCAGCGTAGGGCAGGGATTAGCAGATACGCAGTATTTT,CASSVGQGLADTQYF
TRBV5-1,17,NA,TRBJ2-3,NA,TGCGCCAGCAGCTCGGAGGGCGGGACCCCCGGCACAGATACGCAGTATTTT,CASSSEGGTPGTDTQYF
TRBV19,14,TRBD2,TRBJ2-3,NA,TGTGCCAGTAGTCTAGCGGGATTGACAGATACGCAGTATTTT,CASSLAGLTDTQYF
TRBV5-6,17,NA,TRBJ1-2,NA,TGTGCCAGCAGCCCTCGACCCGAGACAGGTTATAACTATGGCTACACCTTC,CASSPRPETGYNYGYTF
TRBV4-2,18,TRBD2,TRBJ2-3,NA,TGTGCCAGCAGCCAAGGGTTTGGGACTAGCGGGCACACAGATACGCAGTATTTT,CASSQGFGTSGHTDTQYF
TRBV4-3,15,NA,TRBJ2-3,NA,TGCGCCAGCAGCTCTTCAGGCGGGTTGGAAGATACGCAGTATTTT,CASSSSGGLEDTQYF
TRBV27,13,NA,TRBJ2-2,NA,TGTGCCAGCGGACAGTCGAACACCGGGGAGCTGTTTTTT,CASGQSNTGELFF
TRBV5-4,20,TRBD2,TRBJ2-2,NA,TGTGCCAGCAGCCTCCCCGAGGGACTAGCGGGAGAGCACCCGACCGGGGAGCTGTTTTTT,CASSLPEGLAGEHPTGELFF
TRBV5-1,18,NA,TRBJ2-7,once,TGCGCCAGCAGCTTGGGCCAGGGCAACCGATTTTCCTCCTACGAGCAGTACTTC,CASSLGQGNRFSSYEQYF
TRBV5-4,16,TRBD2,TRBJ2-3,NA,TGTGCCAGCAGATTGACTAGCGGGGGTAGCACAGATACGCAGTATTTT,CASRLTSGGSTDTQYF
TRBV2,15,TRBD1,TRBJ2-7,NA,TGTGCCAGCAGTGAGTCGGAGGACAGGGGTTACGAGCAGTACTTC,CASSESEDRGYEQYF
TRBV19,12,NA,TRBJ2-2,few,TGTGCCAGTAGTACGGGCACCGGGGAGCTGTTTTTT,CASSTGTGELFF
TRBV7-8,14,NA,TRBJ1-6,NA,TGTGCCAGCAGCTCGGATTGGGACTATTCACCCCTCCACTTT,CASSSDWDYSPLHF
TRBV7-2,14,TRBD1,TRBJ2-5,NA,TGTGCCAGCAGCTCGGACAGGGGGCGAGAGACCCAGTACTTC,CASSSDRGRETQYF
TRBV18,12,TRBD1,TRBJ2-7,NA,TGTGCCAGCTCACCCGACAGGGGCGAGCAGTACTTC,CASSPDRGEQYF
TRBV7-8,17,NA,TRBJ2-3,NA,TGTGCCAGCAGCTTAGAGAGGCAGGGAGGAGGCACAGATACGCAGTATTTT,CASSLERQGGGTDTQYF
TRBV6-6,12,TRBD1,TRBJ1-3,NA,TGTGCCAGCAGTGCAACGCGACAGGGGCTATATTTT,CASSATRQGLYF
TRBV10-3,12,NA,TRBJ2-7,NA,TGTGCCATCAGTCGAGGGCGAGACGAGCAGTACTTC,CAISRGRDEQYF
TRBV5-1,14,TRBD1,TRBJ1-1,NA,TGCGCCAGCAGCGCCGGACAGGAGAGCACTGAAGCTTTCTTT,CASSAGQESTEAFF
TRBV5-1,14,NA,TRBJ1-1,NA,TGCGCCAGCAGCACTTCGACGGGGAACACTGAAGCTTTCTTT,CASSTSTGNTEAFF
TRBV15,14,NA,TRBJ1-5,NA,TGTGCCACCAGCAGAGGCCAGGGTAATCAGCCCCAGCATTTT,CATSRGQGNQPQHF
TRBV7-2,14,NA,TRBJ1-5,NA,TGTGCCAGCAGCTTAGAGGGGTCGTTTGCGCCCCAGCATTTT,CASSLEGSFAPQHF
TRBV2,13,NA,TRBJ1-2,once,TGTGCCAGCAGTGAAGTAGTACCTTATGGCTACACCTTC,CASSEVVPYGYTF
TRBV7-9,14,TRBD1,TRBJ2-3,NA,TGTGCCAGCAGGTTGACAGGGGAAGCAGATACGCAGTATTTT,CASRLTGEADTQYF
TRBV19,15,NA,TRBJ1-2,NA,TGTGCCAGTAGCCATAAGGGACTGTCGAACTATGGCTACACCTTC,CASSHKGLSNYGYTF
TRBV16,13,TRBD1,TRBJ2-7,few,TGTGCCAGCAGCCCCGACAGGGCCTACGAGCAGTACTTC,CASSPDRAYEQYF
TRBV2,15,TRBD1,TRBJ1-2,NA,TGTGCCAGCAGAGAGGACAGGACCGCTAACTATGGCTACACCTTC,CASREDRTANYGYTF
TRBV9,14,NA,TRBJ2-2,NA,TGTGCCAGCAGCGTCCGGGACACCACCGGGGAGCTGTTTTTT,CASSVRDTTGELFF
TRBV6-5,13,NA,TRBJ1-1,NA,TGTGCCAGCAGCCGAACAGGGTTGGAAAGAGCTTTCTTT,CASSRTGLERAFF
TRBV13,15,NA,TRBJ1-3,NA,TGTGCCAGCAGCTCCCGGGGGGTGGCTGGAAACACCATATATTTT,CASSSRGVAGNTIYF
TRBV10-3,14,NA,TRBJ1-4,few,TGTGCCATCAGTGCGGGGGCAACTAATGAAAAACTGTTTTTT,CAISAGATNEKLFF
TRBV11-1,18,TRBD2,TRBJ2-3,NA,TGTGCCAGCAGGCAGCGTTGGGCGGGGGGTACGATCCCCGATACGCAGTATTTT,CASRQRWAGGTIPDTQYF
TRBV4-2,15,TRBD1,TRBJ1-2,NA,TGTGCCAGCAGTTTCGGTTACAGGGGGAATTATGGCTACACCTTC,CASSFGYRGNYGYTF
TRBV6-5,16,NA,TRBJ2-7,NA,TGTGCCAGCAGTTACTCGGACTCCGGGGGAGTCTACGAGCAGTACTTC,CASSYSDSGGVYEQYF
TRBV18,20,TRBD2,TRBJ2-7,NA,TGTGCCAGCTCACCACTTCCCGGGACTAGCGGGAGTGGGGTCTCCTACGAGCAGTACTTC,CASSPLPGTSGSGVSYEQYF
TRBV5-1,13,NA,TRBJ2-7,NA,TGCGCCAGCAGCTGGGAGTCGGGCTACGAGCAGTACTTC,CASSWESGYEQYF
TRBV27,12,NA,TRBJ1-2,NA,TGTGCCAGCAGAATGTTTACAGGGCCCTACACCTTC,CASRMFTGPYTF
TRBV5-1,13,NA,TRBJ2-5,NA,TGCGCCAGCAGCCACCCGCCTGGGTGGGAGCAGTACTTC,CASSHPPGWEQYF
TRBV11-2,14,TRBD1,TRBJ1-1,NA,TGTGCCAGCAGCTCCGGGACAGGGCCCACTGAAGCTTTCTTT,CASSSGTGPTEAFF
TRBV15,15,NA,TRBJ2-3,NA,TGTGCCACCAGCACACAGGGGACTGGGACCGATACGCAGTATTTT,CATSTQGTGTDTQYF
TRBV7-2,16,TRBD1,TRBJ2-3,NA,TGTGCCAGCAGCGCTACAGGGGGTGCCTACACAGATACGCAGTATTTT,CASSATGGAYTDTQYF
TRBV19,18,TRBD2,TRBJ2-1,NA,TGTGCCAGTAGTAACGTCCCTCCCCCGCTAGCGGTCCACAATGAGCAGTTCTTC,CASSNVPPPLAVHNEQFF
TRBV18,16,TRBD2,TRBJ2-7,NA,TGTGCCAGCTCACCAAGAGCGGGAGGGCCTTTCAACGAGCAGTACTTC,CASSPRAGGPFNEQYF